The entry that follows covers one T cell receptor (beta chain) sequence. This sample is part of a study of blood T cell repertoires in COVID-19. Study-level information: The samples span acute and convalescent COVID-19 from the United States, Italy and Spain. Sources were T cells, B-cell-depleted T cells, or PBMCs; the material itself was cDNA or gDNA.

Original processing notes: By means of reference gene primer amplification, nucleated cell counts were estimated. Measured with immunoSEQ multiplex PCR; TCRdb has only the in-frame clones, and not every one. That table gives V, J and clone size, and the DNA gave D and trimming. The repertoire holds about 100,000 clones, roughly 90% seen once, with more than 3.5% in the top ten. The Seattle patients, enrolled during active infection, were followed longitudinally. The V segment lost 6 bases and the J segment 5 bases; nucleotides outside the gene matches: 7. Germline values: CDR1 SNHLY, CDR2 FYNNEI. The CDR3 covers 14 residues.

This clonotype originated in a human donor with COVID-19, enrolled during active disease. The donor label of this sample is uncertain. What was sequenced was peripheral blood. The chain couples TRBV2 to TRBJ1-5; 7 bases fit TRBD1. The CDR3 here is CASSPGQGDQPQHF. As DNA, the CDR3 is TGTGCCAGCAGCCCTGGGCAGGGGGATCAGCCCCAGCATTTT.